Given below is one TCR beta chain in context. The antigen is undetermined. It was with 60 Vbeta and 13 Jbeta primers that the PCR ran. Data came from immunoSEQ multiplex PCR; TCRdb stores just in-frame clones and leaves some out. The sample holds 100,000 or so clones, about 80% seen once. This CDR3 spans 17 amino acids. Germline V gene data show CDR1 as SGHDT and CDR2 as YYEEEE. V was pared by 4 bases and J by 5 bases, with 13 bases of the junction left unmatched. The sample comes from a study of cytomegalovirus exposure and HLA in healthy donors. Study-wide results and limits: As a later analysis showed, a missense DCLRE1C variant was linked to trimming of TCR beta V- and J-genes.

The J gene is TRBJ2-3, the V gene TRBV5-6; TRBD1 matches at 10 bases. The sample consisted of PBMCs. The receptor was derived from a female donor in good health and CMV-seronegative. CDR3: CASSGNPGQGIGDTQYF. DNA of the CDR3: TGTGCCAGCAGCGGTAATCCGGGACAGGGGATTGGAGATACGCAGTATTTT.